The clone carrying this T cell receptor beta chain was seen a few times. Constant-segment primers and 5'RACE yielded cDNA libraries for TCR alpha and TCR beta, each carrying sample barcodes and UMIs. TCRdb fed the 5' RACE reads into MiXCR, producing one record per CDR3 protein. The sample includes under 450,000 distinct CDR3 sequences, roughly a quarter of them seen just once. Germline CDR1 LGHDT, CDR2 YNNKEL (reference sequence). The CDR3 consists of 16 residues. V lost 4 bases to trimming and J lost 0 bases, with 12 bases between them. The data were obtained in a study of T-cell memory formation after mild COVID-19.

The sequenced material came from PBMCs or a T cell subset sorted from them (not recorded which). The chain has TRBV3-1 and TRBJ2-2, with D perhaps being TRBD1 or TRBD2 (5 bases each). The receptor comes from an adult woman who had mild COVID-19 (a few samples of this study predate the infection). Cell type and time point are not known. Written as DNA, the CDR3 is TGTGCCAGCAGCCTATCCGGGACGGCGAACACCGGGGAGCTGTTTTTT. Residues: CASSLSGTANTGELFF.